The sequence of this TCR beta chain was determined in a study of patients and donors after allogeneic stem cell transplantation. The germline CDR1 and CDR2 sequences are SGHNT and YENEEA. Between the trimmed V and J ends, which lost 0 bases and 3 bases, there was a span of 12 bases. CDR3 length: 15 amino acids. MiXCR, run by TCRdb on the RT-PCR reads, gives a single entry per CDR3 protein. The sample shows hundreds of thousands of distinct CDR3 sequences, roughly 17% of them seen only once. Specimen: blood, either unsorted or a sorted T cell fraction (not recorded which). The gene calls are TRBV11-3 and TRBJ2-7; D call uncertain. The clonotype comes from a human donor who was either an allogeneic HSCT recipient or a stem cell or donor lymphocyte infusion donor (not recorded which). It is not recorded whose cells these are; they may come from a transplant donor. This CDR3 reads CASSLDQVGYYEQYF. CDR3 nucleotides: TGTGCCAGCAGCTTAGATCAAGTCGGTTACTACGAGCAGTACTTC.